Listed here are 21 T cell receptor beta chains from one sample, sequenced in a study of cytomegalovirus exposure and HLA in healthy donors. PCR used 60 Vbeta primers and 13 Jbeta primers. Repertoires were generated with immunoSEQ multiplex PCR, while TCRdb's copy carries only in-frame clones and drops some. Of 150,000 to 200,000 clones listed, approximately 77% are singletons. Sequencing input: PBMCs. These receptors originate from a man in his fifties in good health and CMV-seropositive.

The V call is TRBV6-1, the J call TRBJ1-5; D unresolved. The CDR3 is 15 residues long. V lost 2 bases to trimming and J lost 0 bases, with 8 bases between them. From germline, CDR1 is MNHNS and CDR2 SASEGT. The CDR3, as DNA: TGTGCCAGCAGTGAACTCGTCCCTAGCAATCAGCCCCAGCATTTT. It is translated as CASSELVPSNQPQHF.

The J gene is TRBJ2-5, the V gene TRBV5-1; 7 bases fit TRBD1. The better agreement between TRBJ2-7 and the DNA end casts doubt on the J call. The CDR3 covers 13 residues. Germline loops: CDR1 SGHRS, CDR2 YFSETQ. The CDR3 sequence: CASTRDSSYEQYF. The CDR3 nucleotides are TGCGCCAGCACCAGGGACAGTTCCTACGAGCAGTACTTC.

The chain uses TRBV18 and TRBJ1-1, with D perhaps matching TRBD1 (5 bases). Germline assignment: CDR1 KGHSH and CDR2 LQKENI. V was cut by 0 bases and J by 4 bases, with 9 bases left in between. The length of the CDR3 is 14 residues. CDR3 protein: CASSPPSGGTEAFF. In nucleotides, the CDR3 is TGTGCCAGCTCACCACCAAGCGGGGGCACTGAAGCTTTCTTT.

The rearrangement joins TRBV9 to TRBJ2-7; 8 bases align to TRBD1. CDR1 and CDR2 from the germline V gene are SGDLS and YYNGEE. V lost 2 bases and J lost 0; bases outside the gene matches: 4. CDR3 size: 15 residues. The CDR3: CASSVGQAPSYEQYF. The CDR3 nucleotides read TGTGCCAGCAGCGTGGGACAGGCCCCCTCCTACGAGCAGTACTTC.

J is TRBJ2-5 and V is TRBV4-3, with D perhaps TRBD2 (6 bases). V was cut by 1 base and J by 3 bases, with 9 bases left in between. Germline loops: CDR1 LGHNA, CDR2 YSLEER. There are 14 residues in the CDR3. As DNA, the CDR3 is TGCGCCAGCAGCCAAGTGGGGGGAAAAGAGACCCAGTACTTC. It translates to CASSQVGGKETQYF.

The chain recombines TRBV4-3 with TRBJ2-1; TRBD2 aligns across 13 bases. After removal of 2 bases from V and 9 bases from J, the junction contained 4 bases not matched to a gene. Germline values: CDR1 LGHNA, CDR2 YSLEER. The CDR3 has 15 residues. CDR3 sequence: CASSQILAGGSEQFF. The DNA for the CDR3 is TGCGCCAGCAGCCAAATACTAGCGGGGGGGAGTGAGCAGTTCTTC.

The rearrangement uses TRBV19 and TRBJ2-7; TRBD1 matches at 9 bases. The CDR3 contains 15 residues. Germline V gene lookup returns CDR1 LNHDA and CDR2 SQIVND (reference sequence). J was trimmed by 2 bases and V by 2 bases; bases with no gene match: 4. CDR3 nucleotides: TGTGCCAGTAGTATAAAGGGGGACAGGGCCTACGAGCAGTACTTC. It is translated as CASSIKGDRAYEQYF.

CDR3: CASSIGLEYGYTF. The CDR3 DNA follows: TGTGCCAGTAGTATTGGGCTCGAGTATGGCTACACCTTC. This rearrangement joins TRBV19 to TRBJ1-2, with D uncertain. Germline assignment: CDR1 LNHDA and CDR2 SQIVND (reference sequence). The CDR3 runs to 13 residues. V was pared by 3 bases and J by 5 bases, with 10 bases between.

This chain joins TRBV29-1 and TRBJ1-2; a possible D gene is TRBD1 (5 bases). The CDR3 runs to 11 residues. V was clipped by 6 bases and J by 8 bases, with 13 bases between them. Germline CDR1 and CDR2: SQVTM and ANQGSEA. The CDR3 DNA is TGCAGCGTGGGGGGTGGGCGCGGCTACACCTTC. Its translation: CSVGGGRGYTF.

This rearrangement joins TRBV4-3 to TRBJ1-1; weak D call: TRBD1 (6 bases). Germline values: CDR1 LGHNA, CDR2 YSLEER. The V gene lost 0 bases and the J gene lost 4 bases, with 9 bases spanning the gap. The CDR3 extends over 14 amino acids. CDR3 in amino acids: CASSQEQGFTEAFF. In DNA, the CDR3 is TGCGCCAGCAGCCAAGAACAGGGTTTCACTGAAGCTTTCTTT.

The rearrangement joins TRBV28 to TRBJ2-1, with a possible D match to TRBD1 (6 bases). CDR1 MDHEN and CDR2 SYDVKM come from the germline V gene. V shed 5 bases and J shed 3 bases, with 14 bases lying between them. The CDR3 runs to 15 residues. CDR3 loop: CASSHPGGGYNEQFF. CDR3 bases: TGTGCCAGCAGTCACCCTGGGGGCGGCTACAATGAGCAGTTCTTC.

This chain joins TRBV13 and TRBJ2-5, with TRBD2 identical over 7 bases. Germline CDR1 PRHDT, CDR2 FYEKMQ (reference sequence). This CDR3 contains 15 residues. The V segment lost 4 bases and the J segment 5 bases; nucleotides outside the gene matches: 10. The CDR3 sequence: CASSYGLEGFETQYF. CDR3 sequence (DNA): TGTGCCAGCAGCTACGGACTAGAGGGGTTTGAGACCCAGTACTTC.

The V call is TRBV23-1, the J call TRBJ1-5, with no clear D. TRBV23-1 is flagged as an ORF with uncertain function. The CDR3 has 15 amino acids. The V end was cut by 0 bases, the J end by 11 bases, with 17 bases between. The CDR3 loop is CASSQSAGGNRAQHF. Here the CDR3 DNA reads TGCGCCAGCAGTCAATCAGCGGGAGGAAATCGGGCCCAGCATTTT.

This chain connects TRBV19 to TRBJ1-2; 8 positions agree with TRBD1. Trimming removed 4 bases from V and 2 bases from J; junction bases left unmatched: 9. The CDR3 consists of 16 residues. Germline V gene sequence: CDR1 LNHDA, CDR2 SQIVND (reference sequence). This chain's CDR3 is CASSTRTGKWNYGYTF. CDR3 nucleotide sequence: TGTGCCAGTAGTACTCGGACAGGGAAGTGGAACTATGGCTACACCTTC.

This clone was observed a few times. V and J are TRBV5-1 and TRBJ2-1, with 14 bases aligning to TRBD2. Trimming at V came to 3 bases and at J to 4 bases, leaving 3 bases not matched to a gene. Germline values: CDR1 SGHRS, CDR2 YFSETQ. CDR3 length: 16 residues. The CDR3 region has the DNA TGCGCCAGCAGCTCCGGACTAGCGGGGGGTTACAATGAGCAGTTCTTC. It encodes CASSSGLAGGYNEQFF.

This clone was observed a handful of times. The rearrangement uses TRBV7-9 and TRBJ1-2; 7 bases map to TRBD1. This CDR3 is 12 amino acids long. Germline V gives CDR1 SEHNR, CDR2 FQNEAQ (reference sequence). Trimming cost V 7 bases and J 8 bases; bases outside gene matches: 7. The DNA for the CDR3 is TGTGCCAGCACCGCCCAGGGGGTCGGCTACACCTTC. This encodes CASTAQGVGYTF.

The V and J genes are TRBV6-6 and TRBJ2-7; 14 bases align to TRBD2. The CDR3 spans 14 residues. Looked up from germline, CDR1 is MNHNY and CDR2 is SVGAGI (reference sequence). V was clipped by 2 bases and J by 6 bases; unmatched bases: 0. The CDR3 here is CASSYGTSGGEQYF. In nucleotides, the CDR3 is TGTGCCAGCAGTTACGGGACTAGCGGGGGCGAGCAGTACTTC.

The J gene is TRBJ1-6, the V gene TRBV30, with D perhaps matching TRBD1 (6 bases). Germline V gives CDR1 GTSNPN, CDR2 SVGIG (reference sequence). The CDR3 sequence is 13 residues long. The V and J ends lost 7 bases and 14 bases respectively, with 21 bases between them. This chain's CDR3 is CASGEAGPWALHF. CDR3 DNA sequence: TGTGCCTCAGGGGAAGCCGGGCCTTGGGCCCTCCACTTT.

V and J are TRBV5-6 and TRBJ2-7; no clear D. The CDR3 spans 15 residues. Germline CDR1 and CDR2: SGHDT and YYEEEE. Between the trimmed V and J ends, which lost 4 bases and 1 base, there was a span of 15 bases. CDR3 sequence (DNA): TGTGCCAGCAGCCCCCTTGTCGTGGAGTCCTACGAGCAGTACTTC. It encodes CASSPLVVESYEQYF.

The chain carries TRBV28 and TRBJ2-1; D unresolved. V gave up 2 bases and J gave up 6 bases, with 11 bases separating them. Per germline, CDR1 MDHEN and CDR2 SYDVKM. CDR3 size: 14 residues. In DNA, the CDR3 is TGTGCCAGCAGTTTACCGTCAGTGATCAATGAGCAGTTCTTC. This translates into CASSLPSVINEQFF.

The J gene is TRBJ1-2, the V gene TRBV9, with a possible D match to TRBD1 (5 bases). The CDR3 covers 15 residues. Trimming cost V 0 bases and J 2 bases, with 11 bases left between them. CDR1 SGDLS and CDR2 YYNGEE come from the germline V gene. The CDR3, as DNA: TGTGCCAGCAGCGTAGGCCCCAGGGTAAACTATGGCTACACCTTC. Translated, it gives CASSVGPRVNYGYTF. The full variable domain, its missing parts supplied by reference TRBV9 and TRBJ1-2, is DSGVTQTPKHLITATGQRVTLRCSPRSGDLSVYWYQQSLDQGLQFLIQYYNGEERAKGNILERFSAQQFPDLHSELNLSSLELGDSALYFCASSVGPRVNYGYTFGSGTRLTVV.